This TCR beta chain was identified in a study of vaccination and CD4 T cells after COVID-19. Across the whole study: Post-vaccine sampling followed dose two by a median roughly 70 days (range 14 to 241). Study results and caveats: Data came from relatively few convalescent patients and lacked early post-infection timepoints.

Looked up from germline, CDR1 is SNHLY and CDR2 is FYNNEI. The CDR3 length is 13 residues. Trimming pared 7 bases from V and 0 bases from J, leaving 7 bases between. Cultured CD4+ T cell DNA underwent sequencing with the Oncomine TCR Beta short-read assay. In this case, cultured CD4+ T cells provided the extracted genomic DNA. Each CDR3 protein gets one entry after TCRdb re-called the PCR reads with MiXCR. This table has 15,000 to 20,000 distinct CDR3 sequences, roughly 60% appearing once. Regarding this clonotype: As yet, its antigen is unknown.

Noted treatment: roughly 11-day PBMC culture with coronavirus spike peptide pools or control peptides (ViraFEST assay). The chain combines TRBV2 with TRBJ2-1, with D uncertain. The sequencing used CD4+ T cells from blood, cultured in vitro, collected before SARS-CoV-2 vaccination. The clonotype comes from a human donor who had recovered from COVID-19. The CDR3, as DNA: TGTGCCAGCACCCTTAACTCCTACAATGAGCAGTTCTTC. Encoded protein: CASTLNSYNEQFF.